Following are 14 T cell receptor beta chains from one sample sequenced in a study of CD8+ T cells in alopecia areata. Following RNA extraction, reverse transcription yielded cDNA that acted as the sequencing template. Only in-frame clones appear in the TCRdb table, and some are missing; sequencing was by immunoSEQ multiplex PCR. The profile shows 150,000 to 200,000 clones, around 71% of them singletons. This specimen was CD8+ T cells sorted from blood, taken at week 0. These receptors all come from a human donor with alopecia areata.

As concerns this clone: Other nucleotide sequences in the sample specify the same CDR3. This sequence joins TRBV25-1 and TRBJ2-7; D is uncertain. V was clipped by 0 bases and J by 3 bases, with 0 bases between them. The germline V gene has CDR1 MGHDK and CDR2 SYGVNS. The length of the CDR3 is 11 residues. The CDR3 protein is CASSEYYEQYF. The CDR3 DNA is TGTGCCAGCAGTGAATACTACGAGCAGTACTTC.

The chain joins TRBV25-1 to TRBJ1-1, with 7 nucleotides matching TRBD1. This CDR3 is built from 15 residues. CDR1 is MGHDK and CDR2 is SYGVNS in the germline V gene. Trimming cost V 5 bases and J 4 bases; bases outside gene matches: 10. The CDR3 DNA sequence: TGTGCCAGCAGTTACAGGGGTCGCTGGGGCACTGAAGCTTTCTTT. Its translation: CASSYRGRWGTEAFF.

CDR3 region: CASSLVSFSETQYF. In nucleotides, the CDR3 is TGCGCCAGCAGCTTGGTGTCATTTTCGGAGACCCAGTACTTC. The rearrangement joins TRBV5-1 to TRBJ2-5; no definite D call. Germline CDR1 reads SGHRS; CDR2 reads YFSETQ. The V and J ends lost 0 bases and 5 bases respectively, with 11 bases between them. CDR3 length: 14 amino acids.

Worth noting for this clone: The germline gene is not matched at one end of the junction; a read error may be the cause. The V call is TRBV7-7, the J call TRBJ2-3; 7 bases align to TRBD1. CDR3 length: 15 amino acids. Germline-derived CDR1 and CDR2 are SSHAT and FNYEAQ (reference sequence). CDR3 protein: CASSLRDSLTDTQYF. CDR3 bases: TGTGCTAGCAGCTTGAGGGACAGCCTCACAGATACGCAGTATTTT. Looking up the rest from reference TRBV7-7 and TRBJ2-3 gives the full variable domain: GAGVSQSPRYKVTKRGQDVTLRCDPISSHATLYWYQQALGQGPEFLTYFNYEAQPDKSGLPSDRFSAERPEGSISTLTIQRTEQRDSAMYRCASSLRDSLTDTQYFGPGTRLTVL.

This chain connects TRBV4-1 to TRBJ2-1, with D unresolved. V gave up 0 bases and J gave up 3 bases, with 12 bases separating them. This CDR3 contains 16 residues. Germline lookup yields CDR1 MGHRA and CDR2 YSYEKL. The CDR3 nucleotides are TGCGCCAGCAGCCAAGATTACCCTTTGGGCTACAATGAGCAGTTCTTC. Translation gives CASSQDYPLGYNEQFF.

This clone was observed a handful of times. CDR3 amino acids: CASSGEMSTGGQPQHF. In DNA form, the CDR3 reads TGTGCCAGCAGTGGGGAAATGTCGACAGGGGGACAGCCCCAGCATTTT. This sequence joins TRBV2 and TRBJ1-5, with 9 bases aligning to TRBD1. The CDR3 has 16 amino acids. V shed 4 bases, J shed 7 bases, and the junction held 11 bases outside the gene matches. Germline V gene data show CDR1 as SNHLY and CDR2 as FYNNEI.

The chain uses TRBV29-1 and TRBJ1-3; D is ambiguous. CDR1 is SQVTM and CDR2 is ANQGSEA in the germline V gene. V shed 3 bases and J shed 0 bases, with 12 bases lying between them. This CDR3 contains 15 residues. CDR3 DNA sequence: TGCAGCGTTGAGCAACATGGGGACTCTGGAAACACCATATATTTT. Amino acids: CSVEQHGDSGNTIYF.

CDR3 in amino acids: CARNDESMSEQYF. The CDR3 nucleotides read TGTGCCAGAAACGACGAGTCTATGAGCGAGCAGTACTTC. V is TRBV2 and J is TRBJ2-7, with D hard to call. Trimming left V 9 bases short and J 6 bases short, with 18 bases between. The CDR3 is made up of 13 amino acids. In germline, CDR1 is SNHLY, CDR2 FYNNEI.

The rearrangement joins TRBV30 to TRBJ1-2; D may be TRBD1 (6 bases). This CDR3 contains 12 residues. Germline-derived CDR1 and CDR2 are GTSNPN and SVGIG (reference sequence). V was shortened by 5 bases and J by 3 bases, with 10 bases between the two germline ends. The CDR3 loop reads CAWGQNDYGYTF. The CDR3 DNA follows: TGTGCCTGGGGACAGAATGACTATGGCTACACCTTC.

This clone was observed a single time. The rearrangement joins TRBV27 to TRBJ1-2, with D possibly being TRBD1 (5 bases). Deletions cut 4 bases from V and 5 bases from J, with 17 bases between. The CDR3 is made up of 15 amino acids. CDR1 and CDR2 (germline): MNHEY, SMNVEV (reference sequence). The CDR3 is CASSYRDGGIYGYTF. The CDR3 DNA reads TGTGCCAGCAGTTACCGGGACGGAGGAATTTATGGCTACACCTTC.

The CDR3: CSDHRIDSGNTIYF. The CDR3, as DNA: TGCAGCGACCACAGGATAGACTCTGGAAACACCATATATTTT. The chain is built from TRBV29-1 and TRBJ1-3; tentatively, D is TRBD1 (5 bases). Germline V gene lookup returns CDR1 SQVTM and CDR2 ANQGSEA. The CDR3 contains 14 residues. V was cut by 7 bases and J by 0 bases, with 13 bases left in between.

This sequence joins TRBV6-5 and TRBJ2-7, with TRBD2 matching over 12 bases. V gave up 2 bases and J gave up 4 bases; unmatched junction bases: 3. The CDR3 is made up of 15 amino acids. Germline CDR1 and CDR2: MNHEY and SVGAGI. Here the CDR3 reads CASSYGLAGQYEQYF. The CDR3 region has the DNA TGTGCCAGCAGTTACGGACTAGCGGGGCAGTACGAGCAGTACTTC.

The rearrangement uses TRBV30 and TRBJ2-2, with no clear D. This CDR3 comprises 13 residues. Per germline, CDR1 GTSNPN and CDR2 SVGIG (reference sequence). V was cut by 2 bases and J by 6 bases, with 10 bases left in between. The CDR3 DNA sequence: TGTGCCTGGAGTCCCCCGGTGGCCGGGGAGCTGTTTTTT. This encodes CAWSPPVAGELFF.

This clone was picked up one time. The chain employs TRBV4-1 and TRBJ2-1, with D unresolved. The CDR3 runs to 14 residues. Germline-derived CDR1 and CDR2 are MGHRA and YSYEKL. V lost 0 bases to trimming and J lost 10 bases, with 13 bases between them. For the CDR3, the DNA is TGCGCCAGCAGCCAAGATATCAAATTCAGAGAGCAGTTCTTC. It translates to CASSQDIKFREQFF.